Listed here are 30 T cell receptor beta chains from one sample, sequenced in a study of identical twins. TCRdb re-derived calls from the 5' RACE reads in MiXCR, one entry per CDR3 protein. The sample shows 600,000 to 700,000 distinct CDR3 sequences, 21% of them seen only once. The sample was also linked to a second study, of T cells expressing NK-cell markers.

What was sequenced was PBMCs. Receptors were obtained from a young woman in good health.

The chain links TRBV5-1 to TRBJ2-7; the D gene is possibly TRBD2 (5 bases). In germline, CDR1 is SGHRS, CDR2 YFSETQ. This CDR3 region has 12 residues. The V gene lost 6 bases and the J gene lost 5 bases, with 12 bases spanning the gap. The CDR3 DNA sequence: TGCGCCAGCACCGATACTAGTAACGAGCAGTACTTC. Its translation: CASTDTSNEQYF.

This clonotype came up many times. The chain joins TRBV6-1 to TRBJ2-1, with 8 nucleotides matching TRBD2. Germline trimming cut 11 bases from V and 8 bases from J; bases unmatched to any gene: 14. The CDR3 is 14 residues long. The germline V gene has CDR1 MNHNS and CDR2 SASEGT. The CDR3 is CAAARERGFYEQFF. The CDR3, as DNA: TGTGCCGCTGCGCGGGAGCGGGGGTTCTATGAGCAGTTCTTC.

The chain links TRBV7-9 to TRBJ2-3; D gene uncertain. The CDR3 spans 15 residues. The V gene lost 6 bases and the J gene lost 2 bases, with 15 bases spanning the gap. Germline CDR1 is SEHNR and CDR2 is FQNEAQ (reference sequence). The CDR3 nucleotides are TGTGCCAGCAGTTCCGGGTCCACTGTCACAGATACGCAGTATTTT. This translates into CASSSGSTVTDTQYF.

This clonotype was recorded a few times. V usage is TRBV29-1 and J usage is TRBJ2-5, with D tentatively TRBD1 (5 bases). CDR3 length: 13 residues. The V end lost 5 bases, the J end lost 1 base, and 11 bases lay between the germline ends. Germline-derived CDR1 and CDR2 are SQVTM and ANQGSEA. CDR3 protein: CSVPDRIQETQYF. Written as DNA, the CDR3 is TGCAGCGTTCCCGACAGAATCCAAGAGACCCAGTACTTC.

This clonotype has a handful of counts. V and J are TRBV6-1 and TRBJ1-4, with D perhaps TRBD1 (5 bases). This CDR3 spans 15 amino acids. Germline CDR1 reads MNHNS; CDR2 reads SASEGT. Trimming left V 6 bases short and J 8 bases short, with 19 bases between. The CDR3 region has the DNA TGTGCCAGCAGCCCCCTAGCAGGGAGTACAGAAAAACTGTTTTTT. This translates into CASSPLAGSTEKLFF.

The chain combines TRBV6-2 or TRBV6-3 with TRBJ1-1; tentatively, D is TRBD1 (5 bases). This CDR3 is built from 13 residues. V lost 2 bases and J lost 3, with 7 bases in between. The V gene's germline CDR1 is MNHEY and CDR2 SVGEGT. The CDR3 reads CASSYRRDTEAFF. The CDR3 DNA sequence: TGTGCCAGCAGTTACCGCAGGGACACTGAAGCTTTCTTT.

This clonotype was counted between two and nine times. This chain joins TRBV5-1 and TRBJ2-3, with D unresolved. V was trimmed by 0 bases and J by 4 bases, leaving 15 bases between them. This CDR3 spans 16 amino acids. Germline values: CDR1 SGHRS, CDR2 YFSETQ. As DNA, the CDR3 is TGCGCCAGCAGCTTGGTGGGCCCTTCAAGGGCAGATACGCAGTATTTT. Translating it yields CASSLVGPSRADTQYF.

In this sample, this clonotype turned up many times. The chain links TRBV4-2 to TRBJ2-1; TRBD1 or TRBD2 may be the D gene (7 bases each). CDR1 is LGHNA and CDR2 is YNFKEQ in the germline V gene. The CDR3 extends over 16 amino acids. Trimming removed 4 bases from V and 3 bases from J, with 16 bases in between. CDR3 protein: CASSPGGASRYNEQFF. The CDR3 nucleotides read TGTGCCAGCAGCCCAGGGGGGGCTAGCCGCTACAATGAGCAGTTCTTC.

This chain links TRBV7-3 with TRBJ1-1; D gene unclear. Between the trimmed V and J ends, which lost 5 bases and 0 bases, there was a span of 16 bases. The CDR3 has 16 amino acids. Germline CDR1 reads SGHTA; CDR2 reads FQGTGA. The CDR3 sequence is CASSRSHLGVNTEAFF. DNA of the CDR3: TGTGCCAGCAGCCGTTCACACCTGGGAGTGAACACTGAAGCTTTCTTT.

At least ten counts were recorded for this clonotype. This chain uses TRBV27 with TRBJ2-5, with a tentative D call TRBD2 (6 bases). Germline CDR1 is MNHEY and CDR2 is SMNVEV (reference sequence). Trimming shortened V by 2 bases and J by 4 bases, and 11 bases separated the two germline ends. The CDR3 covers 14 residues. This chain's CDR3 is CASSLMGLRETQYF. Written as DNA, the CDR3 is TGTGCCAGCAGTTTAATGGGACTGAGAGAGACCCAGTACTTC.

This clonotype showed up just a few times. The chain links TRBV7-9 to TRBJ1-1; D is unclear. Per the germline V gene, CDR1 is SEHNR and CDR2 is FQNEAQ (reference sequence). The CDR3 runs 14 residues. The ends were cut back, 1 base at V and 7 bases at J, with 13 bases in the middle. CDR3: CASSLVTGLGEAFF. The CDR3 coding sequence is TGTGCCAGCAGCTTAGTCACCGGGCTCGGTGAAGCTTTCTTT. The complete variable domain, with remaining parts taken from reference TRBV7-9 and TRBJ1-1, reads DTGVSQNPRHKITKRGQNVTFRCDPISEHNRLYWYRQTLGQGPEFLTYFQNEAQLEKSRLLSDRFSAERPKGSFSTLEIQRTEQGDSAMYLCASSLVTGLGEAFFGQGTRLTVV.

This clonotype was counted between two and nine times. The V and J genes are TRBV29-1 and TRBJ2-3, with D possibly TRBD2 on 7 matching bases. The germline CDR1 and CDR2 sequences are SQVTM and ANQGSEA. V lost 2 bases to trimming and J lost 1 base, with 10 bases between them. This CDR3 region has 14 residues. This chain's CDR3 is CSVERGARTDTQYF. As DNA, the CDR3 is TGCAGCGTTGAACGGGGGGCGCGCACAGATACGCAGTATTTT.

This clonotype was counted many times. This chain connects TRBV7-9 to TRBJ2-2; D call uncertain. From germline, CDR1 is SEHNR and CDR2 FQNEAQ (reference sequence). The CDR3 runs 16 residues. V was pared by 8 bases and J by 1 base, with 17 bases between. The CDR3 loop is CASFPRSLVNTGELFF. In DNA form, the CDR3 reads TGTGCCAGCTTCCCCCGGAGCCTAGTGAACACCGGGGAGCTGTTTTTT. Variable domain in full (rest from reference TRBV7-9 and TRBJ2-2): DTGVSQNPRHKITKRGQNVTFRCDPISEHNRLYWYRQTLGQGPEFLTYFQNEAQLEKSRLLSDRFSAERPKGSFSTLEIQRTEQGDSAMYLCASFPRSLVNTGELFFGEGSRLTVL.

In this sample, this clonotype turned up a few times. This chain links TRBV5-5 with TRBJ1-3; 8 positions agree with TRBD1. V shed 5 bases, J shed 5 bases, and the junction held 6 bases outside the gene matches. Germline CDR1 SGHKS, CDR2 YYEKEE (reference sequence). This CDR3 contains 14 residues. The CDR3 protein is CASRLDRGRNTIYF. CDR3 DNA sequence: TGTGCCAGCAGGCTCGACAGGGGCCGAAACACCATATATTTT.

The J gene is TRBJ2-5, the V gene TRBV6-5; D might be TRBD1 (6 bases). The CDR3 is 14 residues long. The germline CDR1 and CDR2 sequences are MNHEY and SVGAGI. With 4 bases removed from V and 5 bases from J, the gap between germline ends came to 14 bases. CDR3 bases: TGTGCCAGCAGTTTAGGACAGCGGTCGGAGACCCAGTACTTC. It codes for CASSLGQRSETQYF.

This clonotype has a handful of counts. The rearrangement joins TRBV20-1 to TRBJ1-1; D not resolved. Per germline, CDR1 DFQATT and CDR2 SNEGSKA (reference sequence). This CDR3 comprises 13 residues. V lost 2 bases and J 0 bases, leaving 7 bases between the germline ends. The CDR3 here is CSARLTVNTEAFF. The CDR3 DNA sequence: TGCAGTGCTAGACTTACAGTGAACACTGAAGCTTTCTTT.

The CDR3 loop reads CSARTSGSPTGELFF. The DNA for the CDR3 is TGCAGTGCGCGAACTAGCGGGAGCCCCACCGGGGAGCTGTTTTTT. The chain links TRBV20-1 to TRBJ2-2, with 11 bases identical to TRBD2. Germline V lookup: CDR1 DFQATT, CDR2 SNEGSKA (reference sequence). The CDR3 extends over 15 amino acids. With 6 bases clipped from V and 4 bases from J, the junction kept 7 bases outside the gene matches.

This clonotype turned up a few times. V is TRBV20-1 and J is TRBJ1-2; D gene uncertain. V was cut by 5 bases and J by 6 bases, with 19 bases left in between. The CDR3 is 14 amino acids. CDR1 DFQATT and CDR2 SNEGSKA come from the germline V gene (reference sequence). The CDR3 DNA is TGCAGTGCTCCCTCCTGGACCTTACCCCATGGCTACACCTTC. This sequence encodes CSAPSWTLPHGYTF.

This sequence joins TRBV5-1 and TRBJ2-1; TRBD2 might be the D (6 bases). Trimming shortened V by 3 bases and J by 10 bases, and 11 bases separated the two germline ends. This CDR3 contains 12 residues. Germline CDR1 reads SGHRS; CDR2 reads YFSETQ. The DNA of the CDR3 is TGCGCCAGCAGCTGGAGTGGACTAGAGCAGTTCTTC. It specifies CASSWSGLEQFF.

The gene calls are TRBV7-2 and TRBJ2-1; 9 bases fit TRBD2. This CDR3 is 16 amino acids long. Looked up from germline, CDR1 is SGHTA and CDR2 is FQGNSA. J lost 12 bases, V lost 1 base, and 13 bases had no gene match. The CDR3 loop is CASSLGFRGRGPRQFF. As DNA, the CDR3 is TGTGCCAGCAGCTTAGGGTTTCGCGGGAGGGGCCCTCGGCAGTTCTTC.

This clonotype was seen a handful of times. The rearrangement links TRBV5-5 to TRBJ2-7; 8 bases match TRBD2. Germline-derived CDR1 and CDR2 are SGHKS and YYEKEE (reference sequence). Losses at the gene ends were 0 bases for V and 5 bases for J; bases not matched to a gene: 4. The CDR3 has 14 amino acids. In nucleotides, the CDR3 is TGTGCCAGCAGCTTGGTTCCGGGAGGGGACGAGCAGTACTTC. The encoded protein is CASSLVPGGDEQYF.

This clonotype was counted a few times. This chain joins TRBV6-4 and TRBJ1-6, with no clear D. In germline, CDR1 is MRHNA, CDR2 SNTAGT. Trimming pared 4 bases from V and 9 bases from J, leaving 19 bases between. The CDR3 consists of 16 residues. The CDR3 nucleotides read TGTGCCAGCAGTGCCCCGGGCCCATATCGTGGTTCACCCCTCCACTTT. Translated: CASSAPGPYRGSPLHF.

This clonotype came up a few times. V usage is TRBV20-1 and J usage is TRBJ2-7; 16 bases line up with TRBD2. V lost 4 bases, J lost 7 bases, and 10 bases stayed unmatched. The CDR3 is 16 amino acids. CDR1 and CDR2 (germline): DFQATT, SNEGSKA (reference sequence). CDR3 nucleotides: TGCAGTGCTAAGGGGACTAGCGGGAGGGCCAAGAGGGAGCAGTACTTC. It yields the protein CSAKGTSGRAKREQYF.

The rearrangement uses TRBV12-3 or TRBV12-4 and TRBJ2-4; 7 bases are a match to TRBD2. This CDR3 has 16 amino acids. V lost 5 bases to trimming and J lost 3 bases; unmatched junction nucleotides: 10. The CDR3 sequence is CASSLQAGMGKNIQYF. The CDR3 nucleotides are TGTGCCAGCAGTCTCCAAGCGGGAATGGGCAAAAACATTCAGTACTTC.

This clonotype was picked up a small number of times. The V call is TRBV20-1, the J call TRBJ2-1; maybe TRBD2 (6 bases). The V end lost 4 bases, the J end lost 8 bases, and 21 bases lay between the germline ends. The V gene's germline CDR1 is DFQATT and CDR2 SNEGSKA (reference sequence). This CDR3 region has 15 residues. CDR3 loop: CSATRFERVADEQFF. The CDR3 coding sequence is TGCAGTGCTACCCGATTCGAGCGGGTGGCTGATGAGCAGTTCTTC.

This chain uses TRBV7-6 with TRBJ2-5; D is unresolved. The CDR3 covers 13 residues. V dropped 4 bases and J dropped 5 bases, with 11 bases sitting between them. CDR1 is SGHVS and CDR2 is FNYEAQ in the germline V gene. In DNA, the CDR3 is TGTGCCAGCAGCTCCCTTCTGGGGGAGACCCAGTACTTC. Its translation: CASSSLLGETQYF.

The CDR3 reads CASSQAVTSFYEQYF. The CDR3 coding sequence is TGCGCCAGCAGCCAAGCCGTGACTAGTTTCTACGAGCAGTACTTC. The J gene is TRBJ2-7, the V gene TRBV4-1, with D possibly matching TRBD2 (6 bases). Per germline, CDR1 MGHRA and CDR2 YSYEKL. V lost 1 base and J lost 3, with 13 bases in between. CDR3 length: 15 amino acids.

The chain recombines TRBV25-1 with TRBJ2-5, with D possibly matching TRBD2 (6 bases). Germline V lookup: CDR1 MGHDK, CDR2 SYGVNS. V was clipped by 1 base and J by 1 base, with 13 bases between them. The CDR3 runs 16 residues. The CDR3 spells CASSESWGVAQETQYF. CDR3 DNA sequence: TGTGCCAGCAGTGAATCATGGGGGGTGGCCCAAGAGACCCAGTACTTC.

V gene TRBV6-1 combines with J gene TRBJ2-7; 10 bases map to TRBD2. The V segment lost 5 bases and the J segment 3 bases; nucleotides outside the gene matches: 10. The CDR3 consists of 16 residues. Germline V gene data show CDR1 as MNHNS and CDR2 as SASEGT. CDR3 protein: CASSPGGSGRVYEQYF. CDR3 in DNA: TGTGCCAGCAGTCCGGGAGGGAGCGGGAGGGTCTACGAGCAGTACTTC.

V usage is TRBV10-3 and J usage is TRBJ2-2; 8 bases fit TRBD2. J lost 5 bases, V lost 4 bases, and 9 bases had no gene match. Germline values: CDR1 ENHRY, CDR2 SYGVKD. The CDR3 has 16 residues. For the CDR3, the DNA is TGTGCCATCAGTGCAGTCCTAGCGGGTGCAACCGGGGAGCTGTTTTTT. Protein sequence: CAISAVLAGATGELFF.